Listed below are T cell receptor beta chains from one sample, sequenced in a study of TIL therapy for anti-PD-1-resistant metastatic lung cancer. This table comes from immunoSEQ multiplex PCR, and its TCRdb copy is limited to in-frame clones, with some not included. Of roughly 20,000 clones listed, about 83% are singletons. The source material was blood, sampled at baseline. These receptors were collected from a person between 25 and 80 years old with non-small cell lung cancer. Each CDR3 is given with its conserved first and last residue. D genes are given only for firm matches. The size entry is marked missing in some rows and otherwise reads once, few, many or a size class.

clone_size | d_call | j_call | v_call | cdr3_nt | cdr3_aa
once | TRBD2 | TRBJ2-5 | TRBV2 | TGTGCCAGCAGAAAAGATGGCGGGGGGGCCTCGGACTTC | CASRKDGGGASDF
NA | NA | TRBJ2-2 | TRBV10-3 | TGTGCCATCAGTGCCACAGGGCTGGGGACCGGGGAGCTGTTTTTT | CAISATGLGTGELFF
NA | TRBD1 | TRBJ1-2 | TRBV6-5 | TGTGCCAGCAGGCGATATTTTAGGGACAGGGATGGCTACACCTTC | CASRRYFRDRDGYTF
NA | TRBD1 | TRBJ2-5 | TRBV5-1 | TGCGCCAGCAGCTTACAGGGGAACCCAGGGGAGACCCAGTACTTC | CASSLQGNPGETQYF
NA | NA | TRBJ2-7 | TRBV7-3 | TGTGCCAGCAGCTTAAAGGGGGGCTACGAGCAGTACTTC | CASSLKGGYEQYF
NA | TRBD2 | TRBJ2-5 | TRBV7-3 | TGTGCCAGCAGCATAGACCTGACAGCGGGACAAGAGACCCAGTACTTC | CASSIDLTAGQETQYF
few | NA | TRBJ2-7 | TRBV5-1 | TGCGCCAGCAGCGCAGTGAGGAGCTACGAGCAGTACTTC | CASSAVRSYEQYF
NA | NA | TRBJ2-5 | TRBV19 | TGTGCCAGTAGTATTGGGACTGGACGGGAGACCCAGTACTTC | CASSIGTGRETQYF
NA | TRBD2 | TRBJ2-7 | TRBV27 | TGTGCCAGCAGTTTATGGGCGCTAGCGGGAACCCACGAGCAGTACTTC | CASSLWALAGTHEQYF
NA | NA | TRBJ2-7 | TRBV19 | TGTGCCAGTAGTGGACCCGGGGCGCCAGGCTCCTACGAGCAGTACTTC | CASSGPGAPGSYEQYF
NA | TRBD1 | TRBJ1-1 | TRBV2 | TGTGCCAGCAGCCTACAGGGGGGAAGCACTGAAGCTTTCTTT | CASSLQGGSTEAFF
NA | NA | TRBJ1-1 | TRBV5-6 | TGTGCCAGCACCGATATTAATAGGGACACTGAAGCTTTCTTT | CASTDINRDTEAFF
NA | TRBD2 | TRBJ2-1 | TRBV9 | TGTGCCAGCAGCGTTAGCGGGACTATCGACAATGAGCAGTTCTTC | CASSVSGTIDNEQFF
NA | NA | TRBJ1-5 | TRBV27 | TGTGCCAGCAGTTTAGGTCAGGGGTCGGTTGGCAATCAGCCCCAGCATTTT | CASSLGQGSVGNQPQHF
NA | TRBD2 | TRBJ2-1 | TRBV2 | TGTGCCAGCAGTCAGCGGGAGGCCGTGAATGAGCAGTTCTTC | CASSQREAVNEQFF
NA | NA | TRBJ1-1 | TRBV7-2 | TGTGCCAGCAGCTTAGTGACAACCCTGAACACTGAAGCTTTCTTT | CASSLVTTLNTEAFF
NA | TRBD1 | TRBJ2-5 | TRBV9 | TGTGCCAGCAGCGTAGCAGGGGGTTACCAAGAGACCCAGTACTTC | CASSVAGGYQETQYF
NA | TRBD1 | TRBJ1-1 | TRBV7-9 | TGTGCCAGCAGGTTGGCAGGGGGCAGGGGCACTGAAGCTTTCTTT | CASRLAGGRGTEAFF
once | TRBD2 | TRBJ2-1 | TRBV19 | TGTGCCAGTAGGACCGGGACTAGCGGGAGTAATGAGCAGTTCTTC | CASRTGTSGSNEQFF
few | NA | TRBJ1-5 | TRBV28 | TGTGCCAGCAGTTACAATCAGCCCCAGCATTTT | CASSYNQPQHF
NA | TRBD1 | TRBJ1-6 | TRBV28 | TGTGCCAGCAGCTCCGGGACAGGGGGCTATAATTCACCCCTCCACTTT | CASSSGTGGYNSPLHF
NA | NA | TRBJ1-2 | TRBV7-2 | TGTGCCAGCAGCCCCAGGATGGAAGCCTATGGCTACACCTTC | CASSPRMEAYGYTF
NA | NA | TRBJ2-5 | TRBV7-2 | TGTGCCAGCAGCTTAAGAATGGGACAGACCCAGTACTTC | CASSLRMGQTQYF
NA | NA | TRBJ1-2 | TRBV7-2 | TGTGCCAGCAGCTTATTTTGGTCCGAGGGTCATAACTATGGCTACACCTTC | CASSLFWSEGHNYGYTF
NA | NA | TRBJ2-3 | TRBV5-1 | TGCGCCAGCAGCTTAATAGCCACTAGCACAGATACGCAGTATTTT | CASSLIATSTDTQYF
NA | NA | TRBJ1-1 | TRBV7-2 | TGTGCCAGCAGCTCACTAAGCGGGGATGGAGGGAACACTGAAGCTTTCTTT | CASSSLSGDGGNTEAFF
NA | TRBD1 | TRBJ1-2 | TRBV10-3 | TGTGCCATCAGTGAGGGGGCAGGGGGCGAAATCTATGGCTACACCTTC | CAISEGAGGEIYGYTF
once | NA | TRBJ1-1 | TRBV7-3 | TGTGCCAGCAGCTTAAGTAGGGTCCGGGGGTCGAACACTGAAGCTTTCTTT | CASSLSRVRGSNTEAFF
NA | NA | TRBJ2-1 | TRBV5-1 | TGCGCCAGCAGCTCCGACAGAAGCTCCTACAATGAGCAGTTCTTC | CASSSDRSSYNEQFF
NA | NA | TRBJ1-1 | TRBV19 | TGTGCCAGTAGTATAAGGGGGTCGGACACTGAAGCTTTCTTT | CASSIRGSDTEAFF
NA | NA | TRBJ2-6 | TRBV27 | TGTGCCAGCAGTTGGAACAGGGCTTTCCACTCTGGGGCCAACGTCCTGACTTTC | CASSWNRAFHSGANVLTF
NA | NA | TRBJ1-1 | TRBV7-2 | TGTGCCAGCACCAGGAGTAGGGCAGGCACTGAAGCTTTCTTT | CASTRSRAGTEAFF
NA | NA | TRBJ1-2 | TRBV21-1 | TGTGCCAGCAGCAAAGCTGCCAGGGCTAACTATGGCTACACCTTC | CASSKAARANYGYTF
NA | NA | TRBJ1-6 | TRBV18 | TGTGCCAGCTCACCCGTAGGGGAGGTCGGTTCACCCCTCCACTTT | CASSPVGEVGSPLHF
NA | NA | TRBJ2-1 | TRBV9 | TGTGCCAGCAGCGATCAGGGCTGGAACTACAATGAGCAGTTCTTC | CASSDQGWNYNEQFF
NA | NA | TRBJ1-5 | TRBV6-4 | TGTGCCAGCAGTCCGGACAGTAATAGCAATCAGCCCCAGCATTTT | CASSPDSNSNQPQHF
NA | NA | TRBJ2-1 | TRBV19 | TGTGCCAGTAGCCAAAGGGGCTTGGAGCAGTTCTTC | CASSQRGLEQFF
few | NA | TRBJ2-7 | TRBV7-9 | TGTGCCAGCAGCTTAGGTCAAAGCGGCTACGAGCAGTACTTC | CASSLGQSGYEQYF
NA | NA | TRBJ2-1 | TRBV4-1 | TGCGCCAGCAGCGTACAGGACAGCACCTACAATGAGCAGTTCTTC | CASSVQDSTYNEQFF
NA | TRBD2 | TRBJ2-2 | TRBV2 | TGTGCCAGCAACCCGGGACTAGCGGGGGGTCACCACAACACCGGGGAGCTGTTTTTT | CASNPGLAGGHHNTGELFF
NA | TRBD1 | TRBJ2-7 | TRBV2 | TGTGCCAGCACCCAGGACAGGGGGGCATCCTACGAGCAGTACTTC | CASTQDRGASYEQYF
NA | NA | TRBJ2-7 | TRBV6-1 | TGTGCCAGCCGCCGGGACGCCCTCCGCGGCGAGCAGTACTTC | CASRRDALRGEQYF
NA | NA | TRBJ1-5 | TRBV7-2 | TGTGCCAGCAGCCCCCGGGACAATCAGCCCCAGCATTTT | CASSPRDNQPQHF
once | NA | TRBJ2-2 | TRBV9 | TGTGCCAGCAGCGTAGGGAGGGGGTTTCGCGACACCGGGGAGCTGTTTTTT | CASSVGRGFRDTGELFF
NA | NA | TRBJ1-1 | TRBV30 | TGTGCCTGGAGAGGGTTAATGAACACTGAAGCTTTCTTT | CAWRGLMNTEAFF
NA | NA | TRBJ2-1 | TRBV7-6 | TGTGCCAGCAGCTTAGCGCACCTTGGATCCTCCTACAATGAGCAGTTCTTC | CASSLAHLGSSYNEQFF
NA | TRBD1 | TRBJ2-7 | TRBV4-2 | TGTGCCAGCAGCCAAGCAAAGGGACAGGGCCCCTACGAGCAGTACTTC | CASSQAKGQGPYEQYF
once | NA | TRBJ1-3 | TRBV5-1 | TGCGCCAGCGGATCGGGGGGGTCTGGAAACACCATATATTTT | CASGSGGSGNTIYF
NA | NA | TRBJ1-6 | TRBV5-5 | TGTGCCAGCAGCTTCATTCCCCAGGGTCAGGTGGGGGATTCACCCCTCCACTTT | CASSFIPQGQVGDSPLHF
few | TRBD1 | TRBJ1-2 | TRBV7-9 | TGTGCCAGCAGATCCGACAGGGGCTTGGGCTACACCTTC | CASRSDRGLGYTF
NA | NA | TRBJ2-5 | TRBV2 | TGTGCCAGCACCCTACAAGAGACCCAGTACTTC | CASTLQETQYF
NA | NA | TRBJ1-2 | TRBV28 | TGTGCCAGCAGATACAGGATTAACTATGGCTACACCTTC | CASRYRINYGYTF
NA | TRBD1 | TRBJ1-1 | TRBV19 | TGTGCCAGTGGGGACAGGGGGCGCTTCACTGAAGCTTTCTTT | CASGDRGRFTEAFF
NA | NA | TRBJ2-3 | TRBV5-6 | TGTGCCAGCAGCCCCAGGGGAGGGGGCACAGATACGCAGTATTTT | CASSPRGGGTDTQYF
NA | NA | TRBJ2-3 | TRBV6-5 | TGTGCCAGCAGTTACTCAGGGATCTACACAGATACGCAGTATTTT | CASSYSGIYTDTQYF
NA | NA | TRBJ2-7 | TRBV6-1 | TGTGCCAGCAGGGACTTACAGGGTCGGGAGCAGTACTTC | CASRDLQGREQYF